One and the same sample provided the 20 T cell receptor beta chains below, sequenced in a study of shared clonotypes between healthy human individuals. TCRdb keeps only in-frame clones here, not all; method: immunoSEQ multiplex PCR. In the table there are 170,000 or so clones, 66% of which are singletons. The sample consisted of memory CD4+ T cells sorted from blood. The subset is: CD45RA-negative fraction. All receptors come from a man in his thirties or forties in good health.

The chain links TRBV7-6 to TRBJ2-2, with 7 bases identical to TRBD1. Germline CDR1 SGHVS, CDR2 FNYEAQ. The CDR3 is 14 amino acids. V was pared by 5 bases and J by 6 bases, with 6 bases of the junction left unmatched. The CDR3 is CASSMTGPAGELFF. The CDR3 nucleotides are TGTGCCAGCAGCATGACAGGGCCAGCCGGGGAGCTGTTTTTT. Using reference TRBV7-6 and TRBJ2-2 for the parts outside the CDR3, the full variable domain is GAGVSQSPRYKVTKRGQDVALRCDPISGHVSLYWYRQALGQGPEFLTYFNYEAQQDKSGLPNDRFSAERPEGSISTLTIQRTEQRDSAMYRCASSMTGPAGELFFGEGSRLTVL.

The V gene is TRBV5-4, the J gene TRBJ2-3; 7 bases map to TRBD1. In germline, CDR1 is SGHNT, CDR2 YYREEE (reference sequence). The CDR3 is 19 residues long. J was trimmed by 0 bases and V by 0 bases; bases with no gene match: 13. The DNA of the CDR3 is TGTGCCAGCAGCTTGGGTCGGTCCGGGGACAGCCTTAGCACAGATACGCAGTATTTT. Translated: CASSLGRSGDSLSTDTQYF. Using reference TRBV5-4 and TRBJ2-3 for the parts outside the CDR3, the full variable domain is ETGVTQSPTHLIKTRGQQVTLRCSSQSGHNTVSWYQQALGQGPQFIFQYYREEENGRGNFPPRFSGLQFPNYSSELNVNALELDDSALYLCASSLGRSGDSLSTDTQYFGPGTRLTVL.

The chain is built from TRBV29-1 and TRBJ2-5; a weak D match, TRBD2 (5 bases). Germline V gene sequence: CDR1 SQVTM, CDR2 ANQGSEA. The V and J ends lost 4 bases and 4 bases respectively, with 10 bases between them. The CDR3 length is 12 residues. CDR3: CSVGASGETQYF. The CDR3 bases are TGCAGCGTTGGGGCGAGCGGAGAGACCCAGTACTTC.

V gene TRBV25-1 combines with J gene TRBJ2-3; D is possibly TRBD2 (6 bases). Germline V gives CDR1 MGHDK, CDR2 SYGVNS. The CDR3 covers 14 residues. Trimming took off 2 bases at V and 4 bases at J, with 10 bases between the two ends. The DNA for the CDR3 is TGTGCCAGCAGTGAAGAACTAGCTGCAGATACGCAGTATTTT. Residues: CASSEELAADTQYF.

The chain recombines TRBV7-2 with TRBJ2-1, with a possible D match to TRBD1 (5 bases). Germline lookup yields CDR1 SGHTA and CDR2 FQGNSA. The CDR3 runs 13 residues. V lost 5 bases, J lost 12 bases, and 17 bases lay in between. The CDR3 here is CASSPIQGLGQFF. The CDR3 DNA reads TGTGCCAGCAGCCCCATTCAGGGCCTTGGGCAGTTCTTC.

J is TRBJ2-1 and V is TRBV7-2; 7 positions agree with TRBD2. Germline CDR1 is SGHTA and CDR2 is FQGNSA. This CDR3 has 15 amino acids. The ends lost 5 bases at V and 1 base at J; junction bases unmatched: 5. CDR3 DNA: TGTGCCAGCAGCCTAAGGGACTATTCCTACAATGAGCAGTTCTTC. Translation gives CASSLRDYSYNEQFF.

The rearrangement links TRBV18 to TRBJ2-2; 8 bases match TRBD2. V gave up 2 bases and J gave up 5 bases; unmatched junction bases: 1. Germline lookup yields CDR1 KGHSH and CDR2 LQKENI. The CDR3 is made up of 14 amino acids. CDR3 sequence (DNA): TGTGCCAGCTCACCAAAGCGGGAGACCGGGGAGCTGTTTTTT. It yields the protein CASSPKRETGELFF.

The table lists this clone with a count of one. The CDR3 coding sequence is TGTGCCAGCAGCCTAGGGACAGGGATGAGGGAGCAGTTCTTC. This sequence encodes CASSLGTGMREQFF. This chain links TRBV7-2 with TRBJ2-1; 9 bases are a match to TRBD1. Germline CDR1 is SGHTA and CDR2 is FQGNSA. With 5 bases clipped from V and 10 bases from J, the junction kept 9 bases outside the gene matches. CDR3 size: 14 residues.

This sequence joins TRBV30 and TRBJ1-2; 11 bases align to TRBD1. The CDR3 is made up of 14 amino acids. Germline V gene data show CDR1 as GTSNPN and CDR2 as SVGIG (reference sequence). Trimming cost V 1 base and J 4 bases; bases outside gene matches: 2. The CDR3 region has the DNA TGTGCCTGGAGTGGAGGACAGGGGGCCTATGGCTACACCTTC. Translated, it gives CAWSGGQGAYGYTF.

V gene TRBV6-4 combines with J gene TRBJ1-5; D is ambiguous. V was clipped by 4 bases and J by 0 bases, with 10 bases between them. In germline, CDR1 is MRHNA, CDR2 SNTAGT. CDR3 length: 15 amino acids. This CDR3 is CASSVEFHSNQPQHF. For the CDR3, the DNA is TGTGCCAGCAGTGTAGAATTTCATAGCAATCAGCCCCAGCATTTT.

This chain uses TRBV7-9 with TRBJ1-4; TRBD1 aligns across 9 bases. This CDR3 has 15 residues. Trimming took 5 bases from V and 1 from J; bases not matched to a gene: 2. Germline CDR1 reads SEHNR; CDR2 reads FQNEAQ (reference sequence). The CDR3 region has the DNA TGTGCCAGCAGCCCGGGACAGGGAACTAATGAAAAACTGTTTTTT. Its translation: CASSPGQGTNEKLFF.

This clone was seen ten or more times. V is TRBV10-2 and J is TRBJ2-5; TRBD1 or TRBD2 may be the D gene (6 bases each). Per germline, CDR1 WSHSY and CDR2 SAAADI. V was shortened by 10 bases and J by 5 bases, with 20 bases between the two germline ends. This CDR3 comprises 14 residues. The CDR3 region is CATRWGAPRETQYF. The CDR3 DNA reads as TGCGCCACCAGGTGGGGGGCCCCACGGGAGACCCAGTACTTC.

The V call is TRBV10-3, the J call TRBJ1-2, with D perhaps matching TRBD1 (5 bases). Trimming shortened V by 2 bases and J by 5 bases, and 18 bases separated the two germline ends. From germline, CDR1 is ENHRY and CDR2 SYGVKD. The CDR3 length is 16 residues. The CDR3 region has the DNA TGTGCCATCAGTGAGACCACAAGGGACTCTTCTTATGGCTACACCTTC. Its protein product is CAISETTRDSSYGYTF.

This clone has only one observation. The J gene is TRBJ2-7, the V gene TRBV7-2; D unclear. Trimming stripped 1 base from V and 0 bases from J, with 7 bases between. Germline CDR1 SGHTA, CDR2 FQGNSA. The CDR3 is 14 residues long. The CDR3 DNA reads as TGTGCCAGCAGCTTAGGGGTCACCTCCTACGAGCAGTACTTC. This gives the protein CASSLGVTSYEQYF.

A remark on this clone: A much larger clone lies one base from this, so it may be a read error. The chain links TRBV10-1 to TRBJ2-2; D possibly corresponds to TRBD1 (5 bases). The CDR3 runs to 13 residues. V was trimmed by 3 bases and J by 3 bases, leaving 5 bases between them. Germline lookup yields CDR1 WNHNN and CDR2 SYGVQD (reference sequence). CDR3 sequence reads: CASSDRDTGELFF. CDR3 in DNA: TGCGCCAGCAGTGACAGGGACACCGGGGAGCTGTTTTTT.

The gene calls are TRBV7-6 and TRBJ2-2; the D gene is possibly TRBD1 (5 bases). CDR3 length equals 15 residues. V lost 1 base and J 3 bases, leaving 9 bases between the germline ends. Germline V lookup: CDR1 SGHVS, CDR2 FNYEAQ. CDR3 region: CASSLGLTDTGELFF. The CDR3, as DNA: TGTGCCAGCAGCTTAGGGCTGACAGACACCGGGGAGCTGTTTTTT. The full variable domain, with the rest looked up from reference TRBV7-6 and TRBJ2-2, is GAGVSQSPRYKVTKRGQDVALRCDPISGHVSLYWYRQALGQGPEFLTYFNYEAQQDKSGLPNDRFSAERPEGSISTLTIQRTEQRDSAMYRCASSLGLTDTGELFFGEGSRLTVL.

This clone appeared many times. The gene calls are TRBV5-1 and TRBJ2-2; D is unclear. V gave up 2 bases and J gave up 2 bases, with 10 bases separating them. Germline V gene lookup returns CDR1 SGHRS and CDR2 YFSETQ. This CDR3 region has 15 residues. CDR3 DNA: TGCGCCAGCAGCTTCTCTCCCGGTAACACCGGGGAGCTGTTTTTT. Residues: CASSFSPGNTGELFF. Together with reference TRBV5-1 and TRBJ2-2, the CDR3 gives the full variable domain: KAGVTQTPRYLIKTRGQQVTLSCSPISGHRSVSWYQQTPGQGLQFLFEYFSETQRNKGNFPGRFSGRQFSNSRSEMNVSTLELGDSALYLCASSFSPGNTGELFFGEGSRLTVL.

The chain links TRBV10-3 to TRBJ2-5, with 9 bases that match TRBD2. After removal of 5 bases from V and 0 bases from J, the junction contained 4 bases not matched to a gene. CDR1 and CDR2 from the germline V gene are ENHRY and SYGVKD. The length of the CDR3 is 15 residues. The CDR3 loop is CAISRASGDQETQYF. DNA of the CDR3: TGTGCCATCAGTCGGGCTAGCGGGGACCAAGAGACCCAGTACTTC.

Comments on this clone: Likely a read error: the CDR3 ends without its conserved phenylalanine or tryptophan. No DNA is shown, since the ends of the CDR3 on it are uncertain; the CDR3 is the one TCRdb lists. The chain uses TRBV5-1 and TRBJ2-7. Counting both end residues, the CDR3 totals 9 amino acids. Germline CDR1 SGHRS, CDR2 YFSETQ. CDR3 in amino acids: CASSRERRM.

This clone showed up just once. The chain couples TRBV7-8 to TRBJ1-1, with 9 positions matching TRBD1. The CDR3 has 16 residues. Germline V gene lookup returns CDR1 SGHVS and CDR2 FQNEAQ. The ends lost 0 bases at V and 6 bases at J; junction bases unmatched: 8. The CDR3, as DNA: TGTGCCAGCAGCTTAGCGTGGACAGGGGTTTTCGCTGAAGCTTTCTTT. Translated, it gives CASSLAWTGVFAEAFF.